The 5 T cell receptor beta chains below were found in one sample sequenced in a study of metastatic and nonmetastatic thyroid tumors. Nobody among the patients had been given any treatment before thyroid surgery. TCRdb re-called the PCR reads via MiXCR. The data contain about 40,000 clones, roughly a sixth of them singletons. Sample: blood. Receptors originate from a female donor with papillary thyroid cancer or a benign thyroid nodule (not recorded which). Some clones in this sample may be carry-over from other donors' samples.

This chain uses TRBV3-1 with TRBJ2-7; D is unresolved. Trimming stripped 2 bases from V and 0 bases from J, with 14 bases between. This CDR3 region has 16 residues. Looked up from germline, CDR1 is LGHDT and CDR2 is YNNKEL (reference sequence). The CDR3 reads CASSQSQTESSYEQYF. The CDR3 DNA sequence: TGTGCCAGCAGCCAATCTCAAACGGAGAGCTCCTACGAGCAGTACTTC.

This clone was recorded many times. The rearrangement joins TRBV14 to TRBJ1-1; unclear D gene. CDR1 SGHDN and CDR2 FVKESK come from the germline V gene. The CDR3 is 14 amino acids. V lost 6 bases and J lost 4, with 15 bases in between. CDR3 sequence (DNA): TGTGCCAGCAGGGCCACGGCGGCGCGCACTGAAGCTTTCTTT. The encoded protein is CASRATAARTEAFF. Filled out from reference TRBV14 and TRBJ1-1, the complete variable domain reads EAGVTQFPSHSVIEKGQTVTLRCDPISGHDNLYWYRRVMGKEIKFLLHFVKESKQDESGMPNNRFLAERTGGTYSTLKVQPAELEDSGVYFCASRATAARTEAFFGQGTRLTVV.

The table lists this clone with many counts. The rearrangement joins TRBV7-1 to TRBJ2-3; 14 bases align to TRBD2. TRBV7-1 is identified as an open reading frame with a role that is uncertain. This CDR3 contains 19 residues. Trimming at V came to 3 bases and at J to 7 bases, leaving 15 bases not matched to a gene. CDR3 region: CASSSLGTSGSIGINTQYF. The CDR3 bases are TGTGCCAGCAGCTCCCTCGGGACTAGCGGGAGTATAGGAATAAATACGCAGTATTTT.

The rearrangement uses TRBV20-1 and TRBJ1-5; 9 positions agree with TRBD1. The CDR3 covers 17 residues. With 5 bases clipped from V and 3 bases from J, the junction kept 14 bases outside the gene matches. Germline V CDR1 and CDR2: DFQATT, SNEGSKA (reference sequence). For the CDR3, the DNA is TGCAGTGCTTCGGTGGACAGGGGAGATTTTGTCAATCAGCCCCAGCATTTT. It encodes CSASVDRGDFVNQPQHF.

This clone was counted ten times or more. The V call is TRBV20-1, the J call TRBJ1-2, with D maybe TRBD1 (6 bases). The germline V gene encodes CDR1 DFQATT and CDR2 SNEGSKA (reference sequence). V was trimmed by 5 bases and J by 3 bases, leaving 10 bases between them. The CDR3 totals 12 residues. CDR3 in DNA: TGCAGTGCTCTTGGGGGCGACTATGGCTACACCTTC. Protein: CSALGGDYGYTF.